This entry lists 2 T cell receptor beta chains sequenced from one sample in a study of blood T cells in healthy people across ages. A sample-barcoded 5' primer and a J-beta primer mix were used in a second PCR of roughly 7 to 11 cycles. MiXCR, applied by TCRdb to the 5' RACE reads, yields one record per CDR3 protein. The data hold around 1,000,000 distinct CDR3 sequences, with around 25% observed a single time. This sample was shared with a second study, whose subject was T cells of mothers and their children.

Sequenced: blood. The source of these receptors is a girl aged 2-10 years in good health.

The V gene is TRBV11-2, the J gene TRBJ2-1; D perhaps matches TRBD2 (6 bases). The CDR3 contains 13 residues. Germline CDR1 reads SGHAT; CDR2 reads FQNNGV. V was clipped by 5 bases and J by 9 bases, with 14 bases between them. DNA of the CDR3: TGTGCCAGCAGCGCAGCCTTAGCGGTTGAGCAGTTCTTC. Translating it yields CASSAALAVEQFF. Looking up the rest from reference TRBV11-2 and TRBJ2-1 gives the full variable domain: EAGVAQSPRYKIIEKRQSVAFWCNPISGHATLYWYQQILGQGPKLLIQFQNNGVVDDSQLPKDRFSAERLKGVDSTLKIQPAKLEDSAVYLCASSAALAVEQFFGPGTRLTVL.

This clonotype was counted a few times. V and J are TRBV27 and TRBJ2-3; weak D call: TRBD2 (5 bases). This CDR3 is built from 17 residues. Trimming left V 3 bases short and J 2 bases short, with 18 bases between. Germline values: CDR1 MNHEY, CDR2 SMNVEV (reference sequence). CDR3 nucleotides: TGTGCCAGCAGTTTTACACCGGGGTCAGGCTACACAGATACGCAGTATTTT. Amino acids: CASSFTPGSGYTDTQYF.